Following are 17 T cell receptor beta chains from one sample sequenced in a study of blood T cell repertoires in COVID-19. The protocol was immunoSEQ multiplex PCR, while the TCRdb copy is restricted to in-frame clones and leaves out a portion. The repertoire holds 250,000 to 300,000 clones, with roughly 80% as singletons. The sample consisted of PBMCs or T cells enriched from blood (not recorded which). These receptors all come from a man between 35 and 55 years old who had been exposed to COVID-19.

This chain joins TRBV7-8 and TRBJ2-3; the match to TRBD2 covers 12 bases. The germline V gene encodes CDR1 SGHVS and CDR2 FQNEAQ. This CDR3 has 15 amino acids. Losses at the gene ends were 4 bases for V and 6 bases for J; bases not matched to a gene: 5. CDR3 protein: CASSSTSGSWDTQYF. CDR3 DNA: TGTGCCAGCAGCTCGACTAGCGGGAGTTGGGATACGCAGTATTTT. The variable domain in full, completed from reference TRBV7-8 and TRBJ2-3, reads GAGVSQSPRYKVAKRGQDVALRCDPISGHVSLFWYQQALGQGPEFLTYFQNEAQLDKSGLPSDRFFAERPEGSVSTLKIQRTQQEDSAVYLCASSSTSGSWDTQYFGPGTRLTVL.

The CDR3: CASSPGQGRYEQYF. The DNA for the CDR3 is TGCGCCAGCAGCCCGGGACAGGGTAGGTACGAGCAGTACTTC. V and J are TRBV5-1 and TRBJ2-7, with 9 nucleotides matching TRBD1. Germline V CDR1 and CDR2: SGHRS, YFSETQ. Trimming cost V 4 bases and J 4 bases; bases outside gene matches: 6. The CDR3 is made up of 14 amino acids.

The count of this clone is one. The rearrangement links TRBV3-1 (or the pseudogene TRBV3-2) to TRBJ2-5; 10 bases agree with TRBD2. Germline assignment: CDR1 LGHDT and CDR2 YNNKEL (reference sequence). This CDR3 is built from 16 residues. V lost 0 bases to trimming and J lost 7 bases; unmatched junction nucleotides: 8. As DNA, the CDR3 is TGTGCCAGCAGCCAAGAGGGGACTAGCGAACTGGGGACCCAGTACTTC. Encoded protein: CASSQEGTSELGTQYF.

V is TRBV18 and J is TRBJ1-1; perhaps TRBD1 as D (5 bases). Germline V gene sequence: CDR1 KGHSH, CDR2 LQKENI. The CDR3 covers 14 residues. Between the trimmed V and J ends, which lost 4 bases and 1 base, there was a span of 10 bases. CDR3 protein: CASSQGMENTEAFF. The CDR3 DNA is TGTGCCAGCTCACAGGGGATGGAGAACACTGAAGCTTTCTTT.

This clone was counted at least ten times. The CDR3 reads CASRVREGNEQFF. As DNA, the CDR3 is TGTGCCAGCAGGGTGAGAGAGGGCAATGAGCAGTTCTTC. The chain uses TRBV5-6 and TRBJ2-1; D is perhaps TRBD2 (5 bases). Trimming pared 5 bases from V and 6 bases from J, leaving 12 bases between. Germline V gene data show CDR1 as SGHDT and CDR2 as YYEEEE. The CDR3 loop spans 13 amino acids.

This chain links TRBV6-5 with TRBJ1-2; tentative D call: TRBD1 (6 bases). The germline V gene encodes CDR1 MNHEY and CDR2 SVGAGI. This CDR3 contains 13 residues. Deletions cut 8 bases from V and 5 bases from J, with 15 bases between. The CDR3 DNA sequence: TGTGCCAGCGGGAGGGGGGCCTATTATGGCTACACCTTC. Its protein product is CASGRGAYYGYTF.

The chain has TRBV2 and TRBJ2-5; maybe TRBD2 (7 bases). Germline-derived CDR1 and CDR2 are SNHLY and FYNNEI. Deletions cut 6 bases from V and 1 base from J, with 15 bases between. This CDR3 is built from 15 residues. The CDR3 reads CASRGAGTTQETQYF. DNA for the CDR3: TGTGCCAGCAGGGGGGCCGGGACTACCCAAGAGACCCAGTACTTC.

This clone was seen just once. The V and J genes are TRBV12-3 or TRBV12-4 and TRBJ2-2, with D unclear. The V and J ends lost 7 bases and 4 bases respectively, with 10 bases between them. The CDR3 totals 13 residues. CDR3 in DNA: TGTGCCAGCACCTTGGCGGCCACCGGGGAGCTGTTTTTT. Amino acid sequence: CASTLAATGELFF.

The chain uses TRBV6-5 and TRBJ1-1, with 11 bases lining up with TRBD1. CDR1 is MNHEY and CDR2 is SVGAGI in the germline V gene. The CDR3 is 14 residues long. With 9 bases clipped from V and 3 bases from J, the junction kept 6 bases outside the gene matches. This chain's CDR3 is CASDRDRGDTEAFF. CDR3 DNA: TGTGCCAGTGATCGGGACAGGGGGGACACTGAAGCTTTCTTT.

The chain combines TRBV30 with TRBJ1-2; possible D gene TRBD1, 5 bases. V gave up 3 bases and J gave up 5 bases, with 13 bases separating them. The CDR3 covers 13 residues. The germline V gene encodes CDR1 GTSNPN and CDR2 SVGIG (reference sequence). The DNA of the CDR3 is TGTGCCTGGAGACCGCAGGGCCCTTATGGCTACACCTTC. As protein: CAWRPQGPYGYTF. Together with reference TRBV30 and TRBJ1-2, the CDR3 gives the full variable domain: SQTIHQWPATLVQPVGSPLSLECTVEGTSNPNLYWYRQAAGRGLQLLFYSVGIGQISSEVPQNLSASRPQDRQFILSSKKLLLSDSGFYLCAWRPQGPYGYTFGSGTRLTVV.

The chain has TRBV9 and TRBJ2-1; 10 bases fit TRBD2. Germline V gives CDR1 SGDLS, CDR2 YYNGEE. This CDR3 has 15 amino acids. The trim removed 4 bases at V and 6 bases at J, leaving 7 bases unmatched. The CDR3 here is CASSLSGRVFNEQFF. In DNA form, the CDR3 reads TGTGCCAGCAGCTTGAGCGGGAGGGTCTTCAATGAGCAGTTCTTC. The whole variable domain, remainder taken from reference TRBV9 and TRBJ2-1, is DSGVTQTPKHLITATGQRVTLRCSPRSGDLSVYWYQQSLDQGLQFLIQYYNGEERAKGNILERFSAQQFPDLHSELNLSSLELGDSALYFCASSLSGRVFNEQFFGPGTRLTVL.

The chain links TRBV19 to TRBJ2-3, with D possibly matching TRBD2 (6 bases). V dropped 5 bases and J dropped 4 bases, with 10 bases sitting between them. The germline gives CDR1 LNHDA, CDR2 SQIVND (reference sequence). The CDR3 is made up of 13 amino acids. The CDR3 bases are TGTGCCAGTAGTCCCTGGAGGGCAGATACGCAGTATTTT. Protein sequence: CASSPWRADTQYF. The complete variable domain, with remaining parts taken from reference TRBV19 and TRBJ2-3, reads DGGITQSPKYLFRKEGQNVTLSCEQNLNHDAMYWYRQDPGQGLRLIYYSQIVNDFQKGDIAEGYSVSREKKESFPLTVTSAQKNPTAFYLCASSPWRADTQYFGPGTRLTVL.

The chain recombines TRBV24-1 with TRBJ2-1; perhaps TRBD2 as D (5 bases). The CDR3 has 16 residues. The germline V and J ends were trimmed by 2 bases and 1 base, with 11 bases remaining between them. Germline V gene data show CDR1 as KGHDR and CDR2 as SFDVKD. The CDR3 region is CATSDSQRISYNEQFF. CDR3 nucleotides: TGTGCCACCAGTGATTCCCAGCGGATTTCCTACAATGAGCAGTTCTTC.

The CDR3 DNA reads as TGCGCCAGCAGCTTGGGGGGTACGGGGCAAGAGACCCAGTACTTC. It codes for CASSLGGTGQETQYF. The J gene is TRBJ2-5, the V gene TRBV5-1; D is perhaps TRBD2 (5 bases). CDR1 is SGHRS, CDR2 YFSETQ, per germline. V dropped 0 bases and J dropped 2 bases, with 11 bases sitting between them. The CDR3 loop spans 15 amino acids.

This chain joins TRBV5-1 and TRBJ2-3; 10 bases line up with TRBD2. CDR1 and CDR2 from the germline V gene are SGHRS and YFSETQ. This CDR3 contains 14 residues. Losses at the gene ends were 6 bases for V and 0 bases for J; bases not matched to a gene: 1. CDR3 sequence: CASKTSGSTDTQYF. The CDR3 DNA follows: TGCGCCAGCAAGACTAGCGGGAGCACAGATACGCAGTATTTT.

The chain employs TRBV3-1 (or the pseudogene TRBV3-2) and TRBJ1-2; TRBD1 matches at 8 bases. This CDR3 is built from 13 residues. V was pared by 3 bases and J by 8 bases, with 5 bases of the junction left unmatched. CDR1 and CDR2 from the germline V gene are LGHDT and YNNKEL (reference sequence). The CDR3 protein is CASSQDRVGGYTF. CDR3 bases: TGTGCCAGCAGCCAGGACAGGGTGGGAGGCTACACCTTC.

The chain joins TRBV6-2 or TRBV6-3 to TRBJ2-5; 13 positions agree with TRBD2. The CDR3 has 18 residues. V was pared by 1 base and J by 3 bases, with 8 bases of the junction left unmatched. Germline lookup yields CDR1 MNHEY and CDR2 SVGEGT. The CDR3 DNA reads TGTGCCAGCAGTTACTTATCCAGGGGACTAGCGGGGAAAGAGACCCAGTACTTC. Its translation: CASSYLSRGLAGKETQYF.